These T cell receptor beta chains were read from a single sample in a study of blood T cell repertoires in COVID-19. Libraries were prepared by immunoSEQ multiplex PCR; TCRdb keeps only in-frame clonotypes and omits some of them. The sample shows over 85,000 clones, 80% to 90% of them seen only once. The sample taken for sequencing was peripheral blood. The receptor set was obtained from a human donor in a cohort sampled during active COVID-19. CDR3s include the opening cysteine and the closing phenylalanine or tryptophan. Each record gives: D gene, clone size, V gene, J gene, CDR3 DNA, CDR3 protein. The D gene is left open where the match is weak. Size is omitted from some rows. Given values are once, few, many or a class for expanded clones.

NA	NA	TRBV28	TRBJ1-1	TGTGCCAGCAGCTCCTATCGGGGGATGACTGAAGCTTTCTTT	CASSSYRGMTEAFF
NA	NA	TRBV7-9	TRBJ1-1	TGTGCCAGCAGCTTTCCAGGGTGGTTGGCTTTCTTT	CASSFPGWLAFF
TRBD1	once	TRBV10-3	TRBJ1-1	TGTGCCATCAGTGTGGGACAGGAGAACACTGAAGCTTTCTTT	CAISVGQENTEAFF
NA	NA	TRBV11-3	TRBJ1-1	TGTGCCAGCAGCTTAGCTGGAGAAAACACTGAAGCTTTCTTT	CASSLAGENTEAFF
NA	NA	TRBV11-2	TRBJ2-1	TGTGCCAGCAGCTTAGCAGGGGTCTCCTACAATGAGCAGTTCTTC	CASSLAGVSYNEQFF
TRBD1	NA	TRBV28	TRBJ1-2	TGTGCCAGCAGTTCGGGACAGGGGAGGTATGGCTACACCTTC	CASSSGQGRYGYTF
NA	NA	TRBV10-1	TRBJ1-1	TGCGCCAGCAGTGTGACTAGGAACACTGAAGCTTTCTTT	CASSVTRNTEAFF
NA	NA	TRBV5-6	TRBJ2-1	TGTGCCAGCGGGAGGGCAGGGGTGGATGAGCAGTTCTTC	CASGRAGVDEQFF
NA	few	TRBV29-1	TRBJ2-4	TGCAGCGTTTCTTTCCGAAACATTCAGTACTTC	CSVSFRNIQYF
NA	once	TRBV12-3/TRBV12-4	TRBJ1-1	TGTGCCAGCATCCCGGACTCGAACACTGAAGCTTTCTTT	CASIPDSNTEAFF
NA	NA	TRBV19	TRBJ2-5	TGTGCCAGTAGTATGATGGGGAGGGGGCAAGAGACCCAGTACTTC	CASSMMGRGQETQYF
TRBD1	NA	TRBV5-1	TRBJ2-3	TGCGCCAGCCGGCCGGGACAGAGCACAGATACGCAGTATTTT	CASRPGQSTDTQYF
TRBD2	NA	TRBV14	TRBJ2-5	TGTGCCAGCAGCCCCCGGGGAGGGCAAGAGACCCAGTACTTC	CASSPRGGQETQYF
NA	NA	TRBV5-1	TRBJ2-5	TGCGCCAGCAGCCCAGGGGCCGGAGAGACCCAGTACTTC	CASSPGAGETQYF
NA	NA	TRBV27	TRBJ1-1	TGTGCCAGCAGTTCCGACAGGAATGGTTTGATGAACACTGAAGCTTTCTTT	CASSSDRNGLMNTEAFF
TRBD1	NA	TRBV28	TRBJ2-7	TGTGCCAGCAGCGAAACAGGGGGCCCAGGCGAGCAGTACTTC	CASSETGGPGEQYF
NA	few	TRBV13	TRBJ1-2	TGTGCCAGCAGCTTCCGACAAGGAGGCTATGGCTACACCTTC	CASSFRQGGYGYTF
NA	once	TRBV11-2	TRBJ2-2	TGTGCCAGCAGATCAACCGGGAGAACACTCACCGGGGAGCTGTTTTTT	CASRSTGRTLTGELFF
NA	NA	TRBV28	TRBJ2-7	TGTGCCAGCAGTGCCCCGGTCGGACGGGACTCAAGATACGAGCAGTACTTC	CASSAPVGRDSRYEQYF
NA	NA	TRBV5-1	TRBJ1-4	TGCGCCAGCAGCTCTGGGGGGGCGCGGACTAATGAAAAACTGTTTTTT	CASSSGGARTNEKLFF
TRBD1	NA	TRBV6-5	TRBJ2-7	TGTGCCAGCAGTTCTTGGACAGGACCGGGTGAGCAGTACTTC	CASSSWTGPGEQYF
TRBD1	NA	TRBV11-2	TRBJ1-3	TGTGCCAGCAGCTTGGGACAGCTCTACTCTGGAAACACCATATATTTT	CASSLGQLYSGNTIYF
TRBD1	NA	TRBV2	TRBJ2-5	TGTGCCAGCAGTGGACAGGGCGGGTTCAGGGTAGAGACCCAGTACTTC	CASSGQGGFRVETQYF
NA	NA	TRBV18	TRBJ1-3	TGTGCCAGCTCACCAGGGGCCGGAAACACCATATATTTT	CASSPGAGNTIYF
NA	NA	TRBV18	TRBJ2-7	TGTGCCAGCTCACCGTCCGGGGGGCTAGGCTACGAGCAGTACTTC	CASSPSGGLGYEQYF
NA	few	TRBV21-1	TRBJ2-3	TGTGCCAGCAGCAAAGGAGGCGGGAAGAGTTCAGATACGCAGTATTTT	CASSKGGGKSSDTQYF
NA	NA	TRBV6-2/TRBV6-3	TRBJ1-6	TGTGCCAGCAGTTATTCGCCACAGCAGGGTGCGAATTCACCCCTCCACTTT	CASSYSPQQGANSPLHF
NA	NA	TRBV11-2	TRBJ2-7	TGTGCCAGCAGCCCCTACCACGAGCAGTACTTC	CASSPYHEQYF
NA	NA	TRBV19	TRBJ2-7	TGTGCCAGTAGTATGGGAGGCCAGGGCTACTACGAGCAGTACTTC	CASSMGGQGYYEQYF
NA	NA	TRBV3-1/TRBV3-2	TRBJ2-3	TGTGCCAGCAGCCAAGCAACAGATACGCAGTATTTT	CASSQATDTQYF
NA	NA	TRBV5-4	TRBJ2-1	TGTGCCAGCAGCTTGGTACAGTCTAACTACAATGAGCAGTTCTTC	CASSLVQSNYNEQFF
TRBD1	NA	TRBV16	TRBJ1-1	TGTGCCAGCAGCCCCCAGGGGGCGCAAACTGAAGCTTTCTTT	CASSPQGAQTEAFF
NA	few	TRBV18	TRBJ2-7	TGTGCCAGCTCGCCCAGGGGGGCTAGCGGGCTCCGCTCCTACGAGCAGTACTTC	CASSPRGASGLRSYEQYF
NA	NA	TRBV5-1	TRBJ2-1	TGCGCCAGCAGCTTGAGCGGCGGGGCCAATGAGCAGTTCTTC	CASSLSGGANEQFF
TRBD1	NA	TRBV11-2	TRBJ1-6	TGTGCCAGCAGCTCCGGACAGGGGGCCAATTCACCCCTCCACTTT	CASSSGQGANSPLHF
NA	NA	TRBV11-2	TRBJ1-1	TGTGCCAGCAGCTTAACCGGGGGTTGGGCCCAGTCCGCTGAAGCTTTCTTT	CASSLTGGWAQSAEAFF
NA	NA	TRBV7-8	TRBJ2-1	TGTGCCAGCAGCTTCCGGGACAAGTACAATGAGCAGTTCTTC	CASSFRDKYNEQFF
NA	NA	TRBV5-1	TRBJ2-7	TGCGCCAGCAGCTCCTCCGGGGTTACCACGGACGAGCAGTACTTC	CASSSSGVTTDEQYF
TRBD1	NA	TRBV27	TRBJ2-7	TGTGCCAGCAGTGGAGGGACAGGGGGATTCCCTCTCCACGAGCAGTACTTC	CASSGGTGGFPLHEQYF
TRBD1	NA	TRBV28	TRBJ1-5	TGTGCCAGCAGAAATTTCGGGGACAGCGCTCAGCCCCAGCATTTT	CASRNFGDSAQPQHF